This T cell receptor beta chain was sequenced in a study of T-cell reconstitution after alpha-beta-depleted transplantation in children (dated by TCRdb to the mid-2010s). Regarding the complete study: The study quantitatively tracked T-cell immune reconstitution after TCRalphabeta/CD19-depleted allogeneic hematopoietic cell transplantation in children using TCR repertoire profiling.

Clipping removes 6 bases from V and 8 bases from J, with 2 as the unmatched junction base count. CDR1 and CDR2 are read off the germline V gene as LGHNA and YNFKEQ. Including the terminal cysteine and phenylalanine, the CDR3 comprises 12 residues. Only the CDR3 part of the read is kept: 36 bases, read in frame from the first base. Broad study findings and their caveats: Over the following months the frequencies of hyperexpanded clones went down, and after one year T-cell counts and TCRbeta diversity were mostly credited to newly produced T cells. In some patients, the high TCRbeta diversity seen at day 60 was put down to recipient T cells and intrathymic progenitors that had survived conditioning. Apparently early alphabetaT-cell count recovery about two months after transplant reportedly relied on only several hundred rapidly expanded clones derived from non-depleted graft cells.

The protocol used for the library was PCR. Sequencing instrument: Illumina HiSeq 2500. To normalize quantification of the TCRbeta repertoire, the TCR libraries were built with molecular barcoding that relied on unique molecular identifiers. TCRdb ran its own pipeline on the public reads, namely fastp trimming at Q25 and MiXCR clone calling, and kept in-frame beta chains. Rows merge per CDR3 protein into single entries with the most common DNA and genes. This sample is represented by some 830,000 distinct CDR3 sequences; roughly 15% of them were singletons. Approximately 4.5% of the sample is taken by the ten largest. A remark on this clonotype: Its antigen is unknown. Qualities for individual bases were not recorded, and no much larger clone is one base off.

The treatment or condition tag for this specimen amounts to: allogeneic hematopoietic cell transplantation with graft depleted of TCRalphabeta T cells and CD19 B cells. Transplant recipients were children who received TCRalphabeta/CD19-depleted allogeneic hematopoietic cell grafts. Recombination connected TRBV4-2 to TRBJ1-2; 11 bases in the middle match TRBD1. The input for sequencing was PBMCs, mostly from graft donor cells, taken 360 days after TCRalphabeta/CD19-depleted stem cell transplant. The receptor comes from a male patient younger than 18 who had a stem cell transplant for acute lymphoblastic leukemia, so the T cells may come from the graft donor. The CDR3 reads as follows: CASRGTGGGYTF. The nucleotide sequence is given as TGTGCCAGCAGAGGGACAGGGGGAGGCTACACCTTC.